Shown below are 30 T cell receptor beta chains from a single sample sequenced in a study of CD8 T cells in Susac syndrome. An amount of RNA that ranged from about 0.45 to 1 ug was reverse transcribed with random hexamers. TCRdb passed the immunoSEQ multiplex PCR reads through MiXCR, listing each CDR3 protein once. Among 84,000 or so distinct CDR3 sequences, around 94% were seen once, and the ten largest hold under 1%. Source material: CD8+ T cells from PBMCs. These receptors all come from a human donor with Susac syndrome.

This clonotype has just a few counts. This chain links TRBV30 with TRBJ2-7; 9 positions match TRBD1. CDR3 length: 13 residues. The V segment lost 5 bases and the J segment 3 bases; nucleotides outside the gene matches: 5. The germline V gene encodes CDR1 GTSNPN and CDR2 SVGIG (reference sequence). The CDR3 sequence: CAWDRDRVYEQYF. CDR3 nucleotides: TGTGCCTGGGACCGGGACAGGGTCTACGAGCAGTACTTC.

The J gene is TRBJ2-3, the V gene TRBV15; 7 bases agree with TRBD2. Per the germline V gene, CDR1 is LNHNV and CDR2 is YYDKDF (reference sequence). V gave up 0 bases and J gave up 13 bases; unmatched junction bases: 16. This CDR3 spans 16 amino acids. CDR3 bases: TGTGCCACCAGCAGAGATAGGGCTAGCGGACTGATTTCGGAGTATTTT. Translated: CATSRDRASGLISEYF.

The gene calls are TRBV5-1 and TRBJ1-1; 9 positions match TRBD1. V dropped 4 bases and J dropped 0; count of bases not matched to a gene: 1. The CDR3 has 14 amino acids. Germline V gene sequence: CDR1 SGHRS, CDR2 YFSETQ. The CDR3 spells CASSGTGLNTEAFF. The CDR3 DNA reads TGCGCCAGCAGCGGGACAGGGCTGAACACTGAAGCTTTCTTT.

In this sample, this clonotype turned up once. The V and J genes are TRBV6-2 or TRBV6-3 and TRBJ2-1; perhaps TRBD2 as D (6 bases). Trimming removed 0 bases from V and 3 bases from J, with 15 bases in between. Germline V gene data show CDR1 as MNHEY and CDR2 as SVGEGT. There are 17 residues in the CDR3. The CDR3 bases are TGTGCCAGCAGTTACTCTGGCGCGGGGACCTACTACAATGAGCAGTTCTTC. Amino acid sequence: CASSYSGAGTYYNEQFF.

The V gene is TRBV30, the J gene TRBJ2-5, with D unclear. The CDR3 contains 12 residues. Germline V gene data show CDR1 as GTSNPN and CDR2 as SVGIG (reference sequence). Trimming stripped 4 bases from V and 2 bases from J, with 8 bases between. Here the CDR3 reads CAWNGGQETQYF. CDR3 coding DNA: TGTGCCTGGAATGGCGGTCAAGAGACCCAGTACTTC.

The V gene is TRBV29-1, the J gene TRBJ2-7, with TRBD1 matching over 9 bases. Germline V gene data show CDR1 as SQVTM and CDR2 as ANQGSEA. This CDR3 has 17 amino acids. V gave up 3 bases and J gave up 2 bases; unmatched junction bases: 14. CDR3 amino acids: CSVDPRIDRGSPYEQYF. The CDR3 nucleotides are TGCAGCGTTGACCCCCGTATTGACAGGGGGAGCCCCTACGAGCAGTACTTC.

The chain links TRBV6-2 or TRBV6-3 to TRBJ2-4; D gene ambiguous. Germline V gives CDR1 MNHEY, CDR2 SVGEGT. V lost 7 bases, J lost 8 bases, and 15 bases lay in between. This CDR3 spans 13 amino acids. The CDR3 coding sequence is TGTGCCAGCAATGACTCTGGCGCGGACATTCAGTACTTC. As protein: CASNDSGADIQYF.

This CDR3 reads CASSFRGDSYNEQFF. CDR3 DNA sequence: TGTGCCAGCAGCTTTCGTGGGGACTCTTACAATGAGCAGTTCTTC. J is TRBJ2-1 and V is TRBV7-9; D possibly corresponds to TRBD2 (6 bases). Germline CDR1 is SEHNR and CDR2 is FQNEAQ (reference sequence). V gave up 3 bases and J gave up 4 bases, with 13 bases separating them. CDR3 length equals 15 residues.

Concerning this clonotype: At one of its ends the junction is not consistent with the germline gene, which may arise from a read error. The chain couples TRBV5-6 to TRBJ2-7; D tentatively reads TRBD1 or TRBD2 (5 bases each). This CDR3 has 14 amino acids. Germline V lookup: CDR1 SGHDT, CDR2 YYEEEE. CDR3 residues: CASTLGMGDYEQYF. The CDR3 DNA reads as TGTGCCAGCACCTTGGGGATGGGGGACTACGAGCAGTACTTC.

This chain connects TRBV7-8 to TRBJ1-5; TRBD1 agrees at 9 bases. Per the germline V gene, CDR1 is SGHVS and CDR2 is FQNEAQ. The length of the CDR3 is 14 residues. The J segment lost 6 bases and the V segment lost 4 bases, leaving 4 bases of the junction unmatched. Here the CDR3 reads CASSSGTGSQPQHF. Written as DNA, the CDR3 is TGTGCCAGCAGCTCCGGGACAGGGAGTCAGCCCCAGCATTTT.

V and J are TRBV5-1 and TRBJ2-5; D perhaps matches TRBD1 (7 bases). CDR3 length: 15 residues. Trimming pared 4 bases from V and 5 bases from J, leaving 18 bases between. Per germline, CDR1 SGHRS and CDR2 YFSETQ. CDR3 DNA: TGCGCCAGCAGCACCGGACAGGTTGGGGGGGAGACCCAGTACTTC. Translated: CASSTGQVGGETQYF. Variable domain in full (rest from reference TRBV5-1 and TRBJ2-5): KAGVTQTPRYLIKTRGQQVTLSCSPISGHRSVSWYQQTPGQGLQFLFEYFSETQRNKGNFPGRFSGRQFSNSRSEMNVSTLELGDSALYLCASSTGQVGGETQYFGPGTRLLVL.

V is TRBV27 and J is TRBJ2-3, with TRBD2 matching 8 bases. Germline values: CDR1 MNHEY, CDR2 SMNVEV (reference sequence). V trimming: 6 bases; J trimming: 3 bases; junction bases outside the gene matches: 11. CDR3 length equals 16 residues. This CDR3 is CASRLGARGATDTQYF. The CDR3, as DNA: TGTGCCAGCAGGTTAGGGGCGCGGGGGGCGACAGATACGCAGTATTTT.

This chain joins TRBV27 and TRBJ2-3; the D gene is possibly TRBD2 (5 bases). Trimming shortened V by 4 bases and J by 4 bases, and 6 bases separated the two germline ends. The CDR3 totals 12 residues. The germline gives CDR1 MNHEY, CDR2 SMNVEV (reference sequence). Written as DNA, the CDR3 is TGTGCCAGCAGTTCGAGGGCAGATACGCAGTATTTT. Residues: CASSSRADTQYF.

The CDR3 loop is CASSLFAGGDYGYTF. The CDR3, as DNA: TGTGCCAGCAGTTTATTTGCAGGGGGCGACTATGGCTACACCTTC. The V and J genes are TRBV28 and TRBJ1-2, with 8 bases lining up with TRBD1. CDR1 and CDR2 (germline): MDHEN, SYDVKM. CDR3 length equals 15 residues. With V trimmed by 1 base and J by 3 bases, 4 bases remained unmatched.

This chain uses TRBV11-2 with TRBJ2-7; 7 bases fit TRBD1. Germline V gene data show CDR1 as SGHAT and CDR2 as FQNNGV. CDR3 length: 14 residues. Trimming at V came to 4 bases and at J to 3 bases, leaving 6 bases not matched to a gene. CDR3 bases: TGTGCCAGCAGCTCAGGACAGGAACTCTACGAGCAGTACTTC. This translates into CASSSGQELYEQYF.

The chain links TRBV29-1 to TRBJ2-7; 8 positions match TRBD2. This CDR3 spans 13 amino acids. After removal of 4 bases from V and 0 bases from J, the junction contained 2 bases not matched to a gene. From germline, CDR1 is SQVTM and CDR2 ANQGSEA. CDR3 protein: CSVVAGNSYEQYF. The DNA of the CDR3 is TGCAGCGTTGTAGCGGGGAACTCCTACGAGCAGTACTTC.

This clonotype has just one count. V usage is TRBV18 and J usage is TRBJ1-5; D is ambiguous. CDR3 length equals 15 residues. Germline loops: CDR1 KGHSH, CDR2 LQKENI. Trimming took 3 bases from V and 2 from J, leaving 11 bases between them. The CDR3 sequence: CASSPPGFGNQPQHF. CDR3 bases: TGTGCCAGCTCACCCCCAGGATTTGGCAATCAGCCCCAGCATTTT.

The rearrangement joins TRBV19 to TRBJ2-1; 10 bases are shared with TRBD2. The CDR3 is 19 residues long. J gave up 3 bases and V 3 bases, and 14 bases lay outside the gene matches. Germline CDR1 and CDR2: LNHDA and SQIVND (reference sequence). Written as DNA, the CDR3 is TGTGCCAGTAGTATCGCCTCCTTGAAGCGGGAGGGCCTCTACAATGAGCAGTTCTTC. Translation: CASSIASLKREGLYNEQFF.

J is TRBJ2-1 and V is TRBV27; TRBD1 aligns across 9 bases. Germline V gene lookup returns CDR1 MNHEY and CDR2 SMNVEV (reference sequence). The CDR3 has 14 amino acids. Trimming at V came to 7 bases and at J to 6 bases, leaving 7 bases not matched to a gene. CDR3 loop: CASIAGQGFNEQFF. CDR3 nucleotides: TGTGCCAGCATTGCGGGACAGGGATTCAATGAGCAGTTCTTC.

This chain connects TRBV28 to TRBJ2-4; the match to TRBD2 covers 7 bases. The CDR3 is 13 residues long. The germline CDR1 and CDR2 sequences are MDHEN and SYDVKM. J gave up 5 bases and V 8 bases, and 6 bases lay outside the gene matches. The CDR3 sequence: CASQGLVENIQYF. CDR3 in DNA: TGTGCCAGCCAAGGACTAGTGGAAAACATTCAGTACTTC.

This rearrangement joins TRBV29-1 to TRBJ2-1; no clear D gene. The germline CDR1 and CDR2 sequences are SQVTM and ANQGSEA. The CDR3 is 12 amino acids. Trimming took 0 bases from V and 3 from J, leaving 3 bases between them. For the CDR3, the DNA is TGCAGCGTTGAAGATGGCTACAATGAGCAGTTCTTC. Residues: CSVEDGYNEQFF.

This clonotype appeared a few times. The rearrangement links TRBV5-1 to TRBJ2-5; D remains unclear. The CDR3 totals 13 residues. The V and J ends lost 0 bases and 5 bases respectively, with 8 bases between them. Germline V CDR1 and CDR2: SGHRS, YFSETQ. The CDR3 region has the DNA TGCGCCAGCAGCTTGGAGCTTCGGGAGACCCAGTACTTC. It yields the protein CASSLELRETQYF.

V gene TRBV29-1 combines with J gene TRBJ2-1, with D perhaps matching TRBD1 (6 bases). CDR1 is SQVTM, CDR2 ANQGSEA, per germline. This CDR3 contains 11 residues. V lost 7 bases to trimming and J lost 4 bases, with 8 bases between them. This chain's CDR3 is CSGGQYNEQFF. The CDR3 DNA follows: TGCAGCGGAGGACAGTACAATGAGCAGTTCTTC.

This clonotype was counted a single time. The chain is built from TRBV29-1 and TRBJ2-3; maybe TRBD2 (6 bases). The CDR3 spans 15 residues. Germline V gene sequence: CDR1 SQVTM, CDR2 ANQGSEA. With 0 bases removed from V and 0 bases from J, the gap between germline ends came to 10 bases. The CDR3 nucleotides read TGCAGCGTTGAAGAGGGACTTTATAGCACAGATACGCAGTATTTT. Protein product: CSVEEGLYSTDTQYF.

The chain employs TRBV5-5 and TRBJ2-4; D is possibly TRBD1 (5 bases). Germline assignment: CDR1 SGHKS and CDR2 YYEKEE (reference sequence). This CDR3 is built from 14 residues. Trimming took 0 bases from V and 7 from J, leaving 11 bases between them. The CDR3 region is CASSLALTGNIQYF. The CDR3 nucleotides read TGTGCCAGCAGCTTGGCTCTTACAGGCAACATTCAGTACTTC.

The gene calls are TRBV5-1 and TRBJ1-1; no reliable D call. This CDR3 is 13 amino acids long. CDR1 SGHRS and CDR2 YFSETQ come from the germline V gene. V lost 5 bases and J 4 bases, leaving 12 bases between the germline ends. The CDR3 reads CASSHDRGTEAFF. CDR3 DNA sequence: TGCGCCAGCAGTCATGACCGGGGCACTGAAGCTTTCTTT.

The chain links TRBV5-1 to TRBJ2-5; D call uncertain. Per germline, CDR1 SGHRS and CDR2 YFSETQ. The V and J ends lost 5 bases and 2 bases respectively, with 10 bases between them. The CDR3 is 13 residues long. The CDR3 region is CASRGESQETQYF. CDR3 DNA sequence: TGCGCCAGCAGGGGTGAGAGTCAAGAGACCCAGTACTTC.

The chain uses TRBV29-1 and TRBJ1-1; 7 bases match TRBD1. Germline V CDR1 and CDR2: SQVTM, ANQGSEA. The CDR3 sequence is 12 residues long. Trimming took 4 bases from V and 7 from J; bases not matched to a gene: 6. CDR3 nucleotide sequence: TGCAGCGTTGTTGACAGGGCCAATGAAGCTTTCTTT. Translated: CSVVDRANEAFF.

This sequence joins TRBV27 and TRBJ2-2; 8 bases align to TRBD1. Trimming took 8 bases from V and 4 from J; bases not matched to a gene: 9. CDR1 is MNHEY, CDR2 SMNVEV, per germline (reference sequence). The CDR3 loop spans 15 amino acids. Written as DNA, the CDR3 is TGTGCCAGCGGCCCTGAGACAGGGGTCACCGGGGAGCTGTTTTTT. It codes for CASGPETGVTGELFF.

CDR3 coding DNA: TGCGCCAGCAGCCAAGATTCCGGGATCATAGGTCTAAACACTGAAGCTTTCTTT. It translates to CASSQDSGIIGLNTEAFF. V and J are TRBV4-3 and TRBJ1-1; D not certain. The germline V gene has CDR1 LGHNA and CDR2 YSLEER. CDR3 length: 18 residues. The V end lost 0 bases, the J end lost 2 bases, and 19 bases lay between the germline ends.